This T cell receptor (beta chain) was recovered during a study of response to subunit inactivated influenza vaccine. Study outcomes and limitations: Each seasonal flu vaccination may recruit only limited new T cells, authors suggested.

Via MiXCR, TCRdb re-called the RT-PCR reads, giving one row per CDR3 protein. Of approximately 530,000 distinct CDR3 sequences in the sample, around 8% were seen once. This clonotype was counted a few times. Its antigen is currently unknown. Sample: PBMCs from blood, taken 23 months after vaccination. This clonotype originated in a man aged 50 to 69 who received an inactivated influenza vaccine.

The CDR3 bases are TGTGCCAGCAGCTTCGGCGGACACTACGGGGCAGATACGCAGTATTTT. Amino acids: CASSFGGHYGADTQYF. The V gene is TRBV7-2, the J gene TRBJ2-3; tentatively, D is TRBD1 or TRBD2 (5 bases each). The germline gives CDR1 SGHTA, CDR2 FQGNSA. Deletions cut 3 bases from V and 4 bases from J, with 17 bases between. The CDR3 consists of 16 residues. Variable domain in full (rest from reference TRBV7-2 and TRBJ2-3): GAGVSQSPSNKVTEKGKDVELRCDPISGHTALYWYRQSLGQGLEFLIYFQGNSAPDKSGLPSDRFSAERTGGSVSTLTIQRTQQEDSAVYLCASSFGGHYGADTQYFGPGTRLTVL.